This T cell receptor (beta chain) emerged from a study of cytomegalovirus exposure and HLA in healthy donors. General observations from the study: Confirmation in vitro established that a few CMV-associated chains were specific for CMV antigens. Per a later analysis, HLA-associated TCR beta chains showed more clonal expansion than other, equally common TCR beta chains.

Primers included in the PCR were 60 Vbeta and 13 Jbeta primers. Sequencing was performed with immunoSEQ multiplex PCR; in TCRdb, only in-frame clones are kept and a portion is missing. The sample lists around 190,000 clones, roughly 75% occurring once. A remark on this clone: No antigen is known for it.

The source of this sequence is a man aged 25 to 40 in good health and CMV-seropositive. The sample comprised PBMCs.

CDR3 in amino acids: CASSQRGSSGSYVYEQYF. The DNA of the CDR3 is TGTGCCAGCAGCCAAAGGGGCTCTAGCGGGAGTTATGTATACGAGCAGTACTTC. The V and J genes are TRBV7-2 and TRBJ2-7, with TRBD2 matching over 10 bases. The CDR3 is made up of 18 amino acids. Trimming removed 5 bases from V and 4 bases from J; junction bases left unmatched: 17. Germline values: CDR1 SGHTA, CDR2 FQGNSA.